This T cell receptor (beta chain) is from a study of CD8+CD57+ T cells in acquired aplastic anemia. Study background: CD4+ and CD8+ cells, once sorted, gave DNA averaging about 3 ug.

Genomic DNA acted as the template from which TCR beta VDJ combination and CDR3 sequence profiling were carried out. TCRdb independently ran MiXCR on the reads; one entry per CDR3 protein. This sample has roughly 220,000 distinct CDR3 sequences, with roughly two thirds found just once. CD8+CD57+ cell expansion had been shown by flow cytometry in patients chosen for sequencing. Every patient had severe acquired aplastic anemia. The blood sampling took place in patients who had so far received no therapy. Study results and caveats: Any difference that existed in CD8+ Simpson's diversity between patients and controls was not significant.

The CDR3 totals 12 residues. Looked up from germline, CDR1 is SNHLY and CDR2 is FYNNEI. The V end was cut by 4 bases, the J end by 4 bases, with 8 bases between. On this clonotype itself: Its antigen is as yet unknown.

Sequencing was carried out using sorted CD4+, CD8+, or CD8+CD57+ T cells (not recorded which) from PBMCs. The clonotype was recovered from a human donor with aplastic anemia. The rearrangement links TRBV2 to TRBJ2-7; D gene uncertain. DNA for the CDR3: TGTGCCAGCAGTGGTAATCGGTACGAGCAGTACTTC. This codes for CASSGNRYEQYF.